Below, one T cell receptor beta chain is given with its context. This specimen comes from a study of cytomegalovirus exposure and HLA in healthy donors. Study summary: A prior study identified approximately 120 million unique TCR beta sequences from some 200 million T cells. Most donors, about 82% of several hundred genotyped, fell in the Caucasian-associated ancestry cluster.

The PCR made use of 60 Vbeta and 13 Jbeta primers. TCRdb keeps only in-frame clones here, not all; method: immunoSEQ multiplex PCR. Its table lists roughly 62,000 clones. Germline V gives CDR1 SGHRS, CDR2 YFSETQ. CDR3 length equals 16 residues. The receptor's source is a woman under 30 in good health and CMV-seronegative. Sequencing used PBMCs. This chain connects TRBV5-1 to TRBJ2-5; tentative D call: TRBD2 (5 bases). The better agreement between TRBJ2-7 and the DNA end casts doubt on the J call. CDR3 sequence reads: CASSLGSGLSHYEQYF. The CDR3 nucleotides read TGCGCCAGCAGCTTGGGAAGCGGCCTATCCCACTACGAGCAGTACTTC.